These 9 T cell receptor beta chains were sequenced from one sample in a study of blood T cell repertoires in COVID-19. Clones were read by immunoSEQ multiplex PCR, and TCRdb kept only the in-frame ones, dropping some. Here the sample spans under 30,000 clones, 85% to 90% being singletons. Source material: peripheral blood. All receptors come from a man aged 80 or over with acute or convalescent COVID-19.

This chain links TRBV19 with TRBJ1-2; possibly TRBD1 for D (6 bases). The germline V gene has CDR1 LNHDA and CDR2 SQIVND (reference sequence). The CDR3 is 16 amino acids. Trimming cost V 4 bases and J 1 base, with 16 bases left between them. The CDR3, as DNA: TGTGCCAGTAGTACATCTATGGACAGTGGTAACTATGGCTACACCTTC. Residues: CASSTSMDSGNYGYTF.

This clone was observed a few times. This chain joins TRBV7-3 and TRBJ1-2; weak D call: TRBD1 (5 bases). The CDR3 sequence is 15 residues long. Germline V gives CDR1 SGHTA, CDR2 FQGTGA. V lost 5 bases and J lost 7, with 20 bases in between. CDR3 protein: CASSQILGRLIGYTF. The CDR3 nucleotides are TGTGCCAGCAGCCAAATCCTGGGGCGATTGATTGGCTACACCTTC.

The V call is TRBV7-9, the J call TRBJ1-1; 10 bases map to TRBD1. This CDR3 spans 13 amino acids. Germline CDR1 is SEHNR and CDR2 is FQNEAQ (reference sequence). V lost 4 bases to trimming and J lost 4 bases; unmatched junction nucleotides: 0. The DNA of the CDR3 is TGTGCCAGCAGCTGGACAGGGGGCACTGAAGCTTTCTTT. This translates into CASSWTGGTEAFF.

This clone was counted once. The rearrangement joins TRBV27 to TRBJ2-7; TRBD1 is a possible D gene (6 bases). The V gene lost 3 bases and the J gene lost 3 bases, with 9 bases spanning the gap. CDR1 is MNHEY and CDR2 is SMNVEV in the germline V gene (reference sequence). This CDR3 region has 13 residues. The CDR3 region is CASSLYRDYEQYF. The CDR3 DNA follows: TGTGCCAGCAGTTTGTACAGGGACTACGAGCAGTACTTC.

The DNA of the CDR3 is TGCGCCACCCGTGTCTACCGGTCTAATGAAAAACTGTTTTTT. It yields the protein CATRVYRSNEKLFF. The V call is TRBV10-2, the J call TRBJ1-4; D remains ambiguous. In germline, CDR1 is WSHSY, CDR2 SAAADI. V was pared by 10 bases and J by 3 bases, with 15 bases between. There are 14 residues in the CDR3.

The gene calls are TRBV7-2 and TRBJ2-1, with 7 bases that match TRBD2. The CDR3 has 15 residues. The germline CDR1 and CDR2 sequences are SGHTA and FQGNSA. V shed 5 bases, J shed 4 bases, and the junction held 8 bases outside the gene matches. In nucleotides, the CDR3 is TGTGCCAGCAGCCTTTCCGGGGGGATTTACAATGAGCAGTTCTTC. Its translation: CASSLSGGIYNEQFF.

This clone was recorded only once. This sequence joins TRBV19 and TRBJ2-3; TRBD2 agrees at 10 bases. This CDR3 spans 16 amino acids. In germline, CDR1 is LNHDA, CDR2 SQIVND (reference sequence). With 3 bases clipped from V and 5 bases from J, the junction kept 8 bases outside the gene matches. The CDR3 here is CASSIGQRGGLDTQYF. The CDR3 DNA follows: TGTGCCAGTAGTATCGGCCAGCGGGGGGGCTTAGATACGCAGTATTTT.

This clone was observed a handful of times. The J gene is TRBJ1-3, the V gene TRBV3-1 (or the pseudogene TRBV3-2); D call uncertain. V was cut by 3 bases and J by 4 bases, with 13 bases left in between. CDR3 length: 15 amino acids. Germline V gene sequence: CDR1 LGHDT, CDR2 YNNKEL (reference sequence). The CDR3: CASSQSGLGGNTIYF. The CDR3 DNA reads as TGTGCCAGCAGCCAGAGTGGGCTTGGGGGAAACACCATATATTTT.

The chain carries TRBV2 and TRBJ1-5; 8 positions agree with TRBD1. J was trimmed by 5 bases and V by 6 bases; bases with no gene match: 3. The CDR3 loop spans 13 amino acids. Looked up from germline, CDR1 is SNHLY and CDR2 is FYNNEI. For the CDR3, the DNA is TGTGCCAGCAGCGCGGACAGGGATCAGCCCCAGCATTTT. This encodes CASSADRDQPQHF.